Below are 22 T cell receptor beta chains sequenced from a single sample in a study of early T cells in non-severe SARS-CoV-2 infection. TCRdb redid the calling of the 5' RACE reads with MiXCR, one entry per CDR3 protein. The sample includes tens of thousands of distinct CDR3 sequences, approximately 16% of them seen just once. The specimen comprised whole blood, sampled at baseline. These receptor sequences come from an adult who was a healthcare worker with PCR-confirmed SARS-CoV-2 infection or an uninfected control (not recorded which).

The chain carries TRBV14 and TRBJ1-2; D not certain. Germline CDR1 and CDR2: SGHDN and FVKESK. The CDR3 is 12 amino acids. Trimming took off 6 bases at V and 5 bases at J, with 10 bases between the two ends. The CDR3, as DNA: TGTGCCAGCAGGGGCGCGGATTATGGCTACACCTTC. Its translation is CASRGADYGYTF.

As to this clonotype: Since no conserved phenylalanine or tryptophan closes the CDR3, a read error is the likely cause. The chain couples TRBV30 to TRBJ2-7; D perhaps matches TRBD1 (6 bases). From germline, CDR1 is GTSNPN and CDR2 SVGIG (reference sequence). CDR3 size: 13 residues. The V gene lost 5 bases and the J gene lost 3 bases, with 14 bases spanning the gap. The CDR3 spells CAWDIGTNYEQYS. The CDR3 region has the DNA TGTGCCTGGGATATCGGGACAAACTACGAGCAGTACTCC.

The CDR3 region has the DNA TGCAGCGTTCTCGGACAGGGTCTAAGTCGCCGGAGGGCCAAAAACATTCAGTACTTC. Residues: CSVLGQGLSRRRAKNIQYF. This sequence joins TRBV29-1 and TRBJ2-4; 8 bases align to TRBD1. This CDR3 spans 19 amino acids. Germline trimming cut 5 bases from V and 1 base from J; bases unmatched to any gene: 19. CDR1 is SQVTM and CDR2 is ANQGSEA in the germline V gene.

V usage is TRBV20-1 and J usage is TRBJ2-7, with 11 bases identical to TRBD2. The CDR3 covers 18 residues. CDR1 DFQATT and CDR2 SNEGSKA come from the germline V gene (reference sequence). Trimming removed 2 bases from V and 4 bases from J; junction bases left unmatched: 16. The CDR3 DNA is TGCAGTGCTAGACGGGGCAGGGGCCTACTAGCGGGAGAATACGAGCAGTACTTC. It encodes CSARRGRGLLAGEYEQYF.

The chain combines TRBV6-1 with TRBJ2-2; no clear D gene. Trimming took off 6 bases at V and 7 bases at J, with 3 bases between the two ends. This CDR3 contains 10 residues. Germline V lookup: CDR1 MNHNS, CDR2 SASEGT. The CDR3 DNA follows: TGTGCCAGCAGGAGCGGGGAGCTGTTTTTT. Translation gives CASRSGELFF.

The J gene is TRBJ2-2, the V gene TRBV18, with no clear D. Germline CDR1 is KGHSH and CDR2 is LQKENI. The CDR3 runs to 17 residues. The V gene lost 0 bases and the J gene lost 0 bases, with 11 bases spanning the gap. The CDR3 protein is CASSPPVDVPNTGELFF. CDR3 DNA: TGTGCCAGCTCACCACCGGTGGACGTCCCGAACACCGGGGAGCTGTTTTTT. Supplemented by reference TRBV18 and TRBJ2-2, the full variable domain reads NAGVMQNPRHLVRRRGQEARLRCSPMKGHSHVYWYRQLPEEGLKFMVYLQKENIIDESGMPKERFSAEFPKEGPSILRIQQVVRGDSAAYFCASSPPVDVPNTGELFFGEGSRLTVL.

This clonotype was picked up a small number of times. The chain has TRBV28 and TRBJ1-6, with D tentatively TRBD1 (6 bases). Per germline, CDR1 MDHEN and CDR2 SYDVKM. The CDR3 is made up of 15 amino acids. V gave up 2 bases and J gave up 6 bases, with 11 bases separating them. Here the CDR3 reads CASSLTTGFNSPLHF. CDR3 DNA sequence: TGTGCCAGCAGTTTAACCACAGGGTTTAATTCACCCCTCCACTTT. The variable domain in full, completed from reference TRBV28 and TRBJ1-6, reads DVKVTQSSRYLVKRTGEKVFLECVQDMDHENMFWYRQDPGLGLRLIYFSYDVKMKEKGDIPEGYSVSREKKERFSLILESASTNQTSMYLCASSLTTGFNSPLHFGNGTRLTVT.

This chain links TRBV20-1 with TRBJ2-7; possible D gene TRBD1, 6 bases. The CDR3 length is 12 residues. V was cut by 4 bases and J by 4 bases, with 11 bases left in between. Germline V gives CDR1 DFQATT, CDR2 SNEGSKA (reference sequence). The CDR3 DNA is TGCAGTGCTAAGAACAGGGAGTACGAGCAGTACTTC. Its translation: CSAKNREYEQYF.

V gene TRBV7-2 combines with J gene TRBJ2-2; D is possibly TRBD1 or TRBD2 (5 bases each). CDR3 size: 15 residues. Germline V CDR1 and CDR2: SGHTA, FQGNSA. The V gene lost 5 bases and the J gene lost 3 bases, with 13 bases spanning the gap. CDR3 nucleotides: TGTGCCAGCAGCCGCCGGGGCGGTTACACCGGGGAGCTGTTTTTT. Its protein product is CASSRRGGYTGELFF. The complete variable domain, with remaining parts taken from reference TRBV7-2 and TRBJ2-2, reads GAGVSQSPSNKVTEKGKDVELRCDPISGHTALYWYRQSLGQGLEFLIYFQGNSAPDKSGLPSDRFSAERTGGSVSTLTIQRTQQEDSAVYLCASSRRGGYTGELFFGEGSRLTVL.

This chain uses TRBV20-1 with TRBJ2-1; D call uncertain. V lost 3 bases and J lost 7, with 13 bases in between. Germline assignment: CDR1 DFQATT and CDR2 SNEGSKA (reference sequence). This CDR3 is built from 13 residues. The chain's CDR3 is CSASWGRMNEQFF. CDR3 coding DNA: TGCAGTGCTAGCTGGGGAAGGATGAATGAGCAGTTCTTC.

The chain employs TRBV9 and TRBJ2-7, with D possibly being TRBD2 (6 bases). There are 14 residues in the CDR3. The V gene's germline CDR1 is SGDLS and CDR2 YYNGEE. V was pared by 2 bases and J by 0 bases, with 9 bases between. The chain's CDR3 is CASSVDGSSYEQYF. CDR3 sequence (DNA): TGTGCCAGCAGCGTCGACGGGAGCTCCTACGAGCAGTACTTC.

V is TRBV11-2 and J is TRBJ2-3; 7 bases fit TRBD2. This CDR3 has 15 residues. V was pared by 4 bases and J by 0 bases, with 4 bases of the junction left unmatched. In germline, CDR1 is SGHAT, CDR2 FQNNGV. The CDR3 reads CASSSSAGSTDTQYF. CDR3 in DNA: TGTGCCAGCAGCTCATCAGCGGGAAGCACAGATACGCAGTATTTT.

This clonotype appeared a few times. The chain recombines TRBV21-1 with TRBJ1-2; no check of the table's D call, TRBD1, against the DNA was made. TRBV21-1 is a pseudogene locus. This CDR3 has 16 residues. The CDR3 reads CASSSRTGGDDYGYTF. The DNA for the CDR3 is TGTGCCAGCAGCTCGCGCACAGGGGGTGATGACTATGGCTACACCTTC.

In this sample, this clonotype turned up a few times. This sequence joins TRBV11-2 and TRBJ2-2, with D hard to call. Germline CDR1 and CDR2: SGHAT and FQNNGV. V was cut by 3 bases and J by 2 bases, with 16 bases left in between. This CDR3 has 17 amino acids. The CDR3 loop reads CASSFPSGQTNTGELFF. CDR3 in DNA: TGTGCCAGCAGCTTCCCCTCGGGCCAGACAAACACCGGGGAGCTGTTTTTT.

Ten or more counts support this clonotype. The chain carries TRBV28 and TRBJ1-2; weak D call: TRBD1 (5 bases). In germline, CDR1 is MDHEN, CDR2 SYDVKM. Trimming removed 4 bases at V and 0 bases at J, with 12 bases between. The CDR3 is made up of 15 amino acids. This CDR3 reads CASSSRGDANYGYTF. The DNA for the CDR3 is TGTGCCAGCAGTTCCCGAGGGGATGCTAACTATGGCTACACCTTC.

CDR3 in DNA: TGTGCCAGCAGCCAAGAAAGACTAGCGGGAGTTTCCACGCAGTATTTT. As protein: CASSQERLAGVSTQYF. The chain joins TRBV14 to TRBJ2-3, with 12 bases aligning to TRBD2. The CDR3 loop spans 16 amino acids. The J segment lost 9 bases and the V segment lost 0 bases, leaving 7 bases of the junction unmatched. Germline V gene data show CDR1 as SGHDN and CDR2 as FVKESK.

This clonotype was counted between two and nine times. This chain joins TRBV6-2 or TRBV6-3 and TRBJ2-5; D is possibly TRBD1 (6 bases). The CDR3 spans 13 residues. Trimming took off 4 bases at V and 3 bases at J, with 9 bases between the two ends. Germline-derived CDR1 and CDR2 are MNHEY and SVGEGT. This CDR3 reads CASSSWTEETQYF. The CDR3 DNA reads as TGTGCCAGCAGTTCGTGGACAGAAGAGACCCAGTACTTC.

This clonotype appeared a few times. The rearrangement links TRBV11-1 to TRBJ2-7; 8 bases match TRBD2. There are 13 residues in the CDR3. Germline CDR1 reads SGHAT; CDR2 reads FQDESV (reference sequence). V gave up 3 bases and J gave up 6 bases; unmatched junction bases: 4. The CDR3 loop is CASSLGLVAEQYF. CDR3 coding DNA: TGTGCCAGCAGCTTGGGACTAGTAGCCGAGCAGTACTTC.

This chain links TRBV7-9 with TRBJ2-7, with 7 positions matching TRBD2. The V gene end was trimmed by 3 bases and the J gene end by 5 bases; junction bases not matched to a gene: 7. Germline assignment: CDR1 SEHNR and CDR2 FQNEAQ (reference sequence). CDR3 length: 14 amino acids. CDR3 protein: CASSFDGRPHEQYF. The DNA of the CDR3 is TGTGCCAGCAGCTTCGACGGGAGGCCCCACGAGCAGTACTTC.

In this sample, this clonotype turned up many times. This chain uses TRBV19 with TRBJ1-4, with 7 bases fitting TRBD1. The CDR3 extends over 12 amino acids. Germline CDR1 is LNHDA and CDR2 is SQIVND (reference sequence). The trim removed 9 bases at V and 8 bases at J, leaving 6 bases unmatched. This CDR3 reads CASQGVREKLFF. CDR3 nucleotides: TGTGCCAGCCAGGGGGTTCGGGAAAAACTGTTTTTT. The full variable domain, its missing parts supplied by reference TRBV19 and TRBJ1-4, is DGGITQSPKYLFRKEGQNVTLSCEQNLNHDAMYWYRQDPGQGLRLIYYSQIVNDFQKGDIAEGYSVSREKKESFPLTVTSAQKNPTAFYLCASQGVREKLFFGSGTQLSVL.

V usage is TRBV12-3 or TRBV12-4 and J usage is TRBJ1-4, with TRBD1 identical over 7 bases. The trim removed 5 bases at V and 7 bases at J, leaving 7 bases unmatched. The CDR3 loop spans 14 amino acids. The CDR3 DNA sequence: TGTGCCAGCAGTCGAGGGGGCGCGAGTGAAAAACTGTTTTTT. Protein sequence: CASSRGGASEKLFF.

This clonotype was observed a few times. The chain combines TRBV12-3 or TRBV12-4 with TRBJ2-3; no clear D. The V end lost 3 bases, the J end lost 6 bases, and 4 bases lay between the germline ends. The CDR3 length is 11 residues. The CDR3 region has the DNA TGTGCCAGCAGTTTCCAGGATACGCAGTATTTT. Its protein is CASSFQDTQYF.